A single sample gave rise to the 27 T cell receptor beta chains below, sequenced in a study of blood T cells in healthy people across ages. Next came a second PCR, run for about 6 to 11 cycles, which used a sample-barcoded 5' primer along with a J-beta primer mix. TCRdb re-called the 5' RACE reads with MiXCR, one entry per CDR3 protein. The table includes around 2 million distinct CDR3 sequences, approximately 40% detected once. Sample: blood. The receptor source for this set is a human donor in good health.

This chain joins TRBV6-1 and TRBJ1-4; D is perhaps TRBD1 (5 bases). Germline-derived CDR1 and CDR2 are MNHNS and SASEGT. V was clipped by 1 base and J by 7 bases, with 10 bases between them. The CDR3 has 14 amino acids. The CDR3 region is CASSEGWGSEKLFF. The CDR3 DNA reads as TGTGCCAGCAGTGAAGGATGGGGGAGTGAAAAACTGTTTTTT.

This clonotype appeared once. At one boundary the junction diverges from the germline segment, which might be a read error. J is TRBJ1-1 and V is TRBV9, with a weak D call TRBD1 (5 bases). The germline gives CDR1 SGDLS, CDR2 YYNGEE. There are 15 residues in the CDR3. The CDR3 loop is CAGSVVGEESTEAFF. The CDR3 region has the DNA TGTGCCGGCAGCGTAGTAGGGGAGGAGAGCACTGAAGCTTTCTTT.

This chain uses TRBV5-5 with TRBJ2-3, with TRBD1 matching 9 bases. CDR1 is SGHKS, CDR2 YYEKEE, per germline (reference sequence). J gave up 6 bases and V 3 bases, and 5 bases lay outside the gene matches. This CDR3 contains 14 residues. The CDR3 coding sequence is TGTGCCAGCAGCTCCGACAGGGGGTCCGATACGCAGTATTTT. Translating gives CASSSDRGSDTQYF.

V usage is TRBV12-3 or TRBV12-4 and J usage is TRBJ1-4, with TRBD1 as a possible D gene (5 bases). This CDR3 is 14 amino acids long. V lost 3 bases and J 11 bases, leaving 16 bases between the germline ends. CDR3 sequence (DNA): TGTGCCAGCAGTTTGGCCCAAACGGAGGGGAAACTGTTTTTT. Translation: CASSLAQTEGKLFF.

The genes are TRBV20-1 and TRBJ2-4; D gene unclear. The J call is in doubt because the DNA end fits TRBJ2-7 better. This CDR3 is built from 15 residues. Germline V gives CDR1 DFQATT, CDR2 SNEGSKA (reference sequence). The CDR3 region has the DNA TGCAGTGCTAGTGTTCCTAAGGGCCCCTTTTACGAGCAGTACTTC. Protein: CSASVPKGPFYEQYF.

CDR3 protein: CSVAGAHRQPQHF. In DNA form, the CDR3 reads TGCAGCGTTGCAGGGGCACATAGGCAGCCCCAGCATTTT. V and J are TRBV29-1 and TRBJ1-5, with D tentatively TRBD1 (6 bases). The CDR3 has 13 amino acids. Germline CDR1 SQVTM, CDR2 ANQGSEA. V lost 4 bases to trimming and J lost 7 bases, with 14 bases between them.

The CDR3 region is CASSQDFGTGVWNEQFF. The CDR3 DNA is TGTGCCAGCAGCCAAGATTTCGGGACAGGGGTATGGAATGAGCAGTTCTTC. The chain is built from TRBV3-1 and TRBJ2-1; 10 nucleotides match TRBD1. V was pared by 0 bases and J by 7 bases, with 9 bases of the junction left unmatched. Germline CDR1 reads LGHDT; CDR2 reads YNNKEL (reference sequence). CDR3 length equals 17 residues.

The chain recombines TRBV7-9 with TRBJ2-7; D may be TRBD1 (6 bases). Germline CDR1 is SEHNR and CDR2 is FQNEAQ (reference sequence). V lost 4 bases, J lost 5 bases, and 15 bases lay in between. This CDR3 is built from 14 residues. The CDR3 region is CASSSGNREHEQYF. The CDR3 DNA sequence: TGTGCCAGCAGCTCAGGCAACAGGGAACACGAGCAGTACTTC.

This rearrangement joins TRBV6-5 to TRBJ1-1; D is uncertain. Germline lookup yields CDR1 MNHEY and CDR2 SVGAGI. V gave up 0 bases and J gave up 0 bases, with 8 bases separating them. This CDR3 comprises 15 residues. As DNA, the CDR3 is TGTGCCAGCAGTTACTCGGCGAATTTGAACACTGAAGCTTTCTTT. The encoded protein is CASSYSANLNTEAFF.

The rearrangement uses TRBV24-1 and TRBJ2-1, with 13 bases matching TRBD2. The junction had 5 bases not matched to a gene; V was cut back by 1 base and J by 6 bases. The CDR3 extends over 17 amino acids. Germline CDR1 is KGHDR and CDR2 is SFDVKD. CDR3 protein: CATSDLPRTSGGNEQFF. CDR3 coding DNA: TGTGCCACCAGTGATTTACCTAGGACTAGCGGGGGCAATGAGCAGTTCTTC.

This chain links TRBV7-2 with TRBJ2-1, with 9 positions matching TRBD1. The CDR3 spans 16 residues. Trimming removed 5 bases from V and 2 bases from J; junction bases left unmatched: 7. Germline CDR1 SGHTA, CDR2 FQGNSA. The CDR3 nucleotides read TGTGCCAGCAGCCTGGGACAGGGTGGCCCCTACAATGAGCAGTTCTTC. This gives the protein CASSLGQGGPYNEQFF.

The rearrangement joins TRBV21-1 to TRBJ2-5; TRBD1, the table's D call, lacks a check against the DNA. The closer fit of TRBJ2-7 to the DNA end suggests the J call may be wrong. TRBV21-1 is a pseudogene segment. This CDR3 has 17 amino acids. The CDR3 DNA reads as TGTGCCAGCAGCAAAGTTGAAGGACAGGGGTGCTCCTACGAGCAGTACTTC. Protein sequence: CASSKVEGQGCSYEQYF.

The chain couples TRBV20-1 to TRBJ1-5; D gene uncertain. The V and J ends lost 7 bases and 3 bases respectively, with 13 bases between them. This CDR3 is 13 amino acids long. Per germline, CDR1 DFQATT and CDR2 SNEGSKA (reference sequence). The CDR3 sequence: CSVSAHVNQPQHF. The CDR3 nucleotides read TGCAGTGTTAGTGCCCACGTCAATCAGCCCCAGCATTTT.

This CDR3 reads CSAYQTGRQETQYF. The CDR3 DNA reads TGCAGTGCTTACCAGACAGGGAGGCAGGAGACCCAGTACTTC. The J gene is TRBJ2-5, the V gene TRBV20-1, with D maybe TRBD1 (7 bases). The CDR3 consists of 14 residues. Germline CDR1 DFQATT, CDR2 SNEGSKA (reference sequence). V lost 5 bases and J lost 5, with 18 bases in between.

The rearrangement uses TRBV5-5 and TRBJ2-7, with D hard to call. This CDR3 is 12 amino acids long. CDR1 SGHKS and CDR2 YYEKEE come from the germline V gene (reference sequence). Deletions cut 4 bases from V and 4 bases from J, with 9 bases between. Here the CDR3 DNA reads TGTGCCAGCAGCGTGACAACTTACGAGCAGTACTTC. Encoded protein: CASSVTTYEQYF.

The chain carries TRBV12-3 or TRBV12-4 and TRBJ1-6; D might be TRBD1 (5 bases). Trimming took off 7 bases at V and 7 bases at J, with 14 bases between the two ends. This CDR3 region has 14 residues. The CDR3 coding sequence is TGTGCCAGCATTCAGTGGGGGAGCAATTCACCCCTCCACTTT. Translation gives CASIQWGSNSPLHF.

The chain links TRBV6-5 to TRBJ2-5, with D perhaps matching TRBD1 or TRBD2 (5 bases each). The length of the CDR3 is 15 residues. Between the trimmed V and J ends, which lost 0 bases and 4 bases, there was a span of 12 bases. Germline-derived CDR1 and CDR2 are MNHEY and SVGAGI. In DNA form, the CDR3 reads TGTGCCAGCAGTTACTCCGGGGCAGCCGGAGAGACCCAGTACTTC. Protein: CASSYSGAAGETQYF.

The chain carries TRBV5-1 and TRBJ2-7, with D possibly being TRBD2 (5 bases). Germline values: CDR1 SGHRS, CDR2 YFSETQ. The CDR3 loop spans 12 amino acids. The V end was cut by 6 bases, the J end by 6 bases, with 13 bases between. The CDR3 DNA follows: TGCGCCAGCACCTTTCCGGGGTCCGAGCAGTACTTC. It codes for CASTFPGSEQYF.

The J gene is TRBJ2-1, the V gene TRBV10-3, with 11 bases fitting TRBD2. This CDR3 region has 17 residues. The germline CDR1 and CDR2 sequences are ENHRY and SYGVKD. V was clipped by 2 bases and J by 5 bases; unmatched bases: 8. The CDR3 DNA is TGTGCCATCAGTGAGACCACTAGCGGGGGTAAGGACAATGAGCAGTTCTTC. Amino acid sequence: CAISETTSGGKDNEQFF.

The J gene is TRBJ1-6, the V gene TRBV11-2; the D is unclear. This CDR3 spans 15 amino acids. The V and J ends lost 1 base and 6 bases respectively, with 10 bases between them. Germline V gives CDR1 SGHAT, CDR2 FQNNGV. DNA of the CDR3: TGTGCCAGCAGCTTAGTAGCCGGACTTAATTCACCCCTCCACTTT. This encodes CASSLVAGLNSPLHF.

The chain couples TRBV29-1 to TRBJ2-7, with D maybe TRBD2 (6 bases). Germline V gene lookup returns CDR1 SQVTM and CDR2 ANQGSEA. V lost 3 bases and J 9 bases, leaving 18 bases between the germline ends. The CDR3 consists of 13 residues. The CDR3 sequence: CSVEGGSDVSQYF. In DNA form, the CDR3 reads TGCAGCGTTGAGGGGGGTTCTGATGTATCGCAGTACTTC.

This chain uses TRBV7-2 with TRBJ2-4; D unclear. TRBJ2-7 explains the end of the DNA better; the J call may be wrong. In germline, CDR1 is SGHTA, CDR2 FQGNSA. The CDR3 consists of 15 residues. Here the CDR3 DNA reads TGTGCCAGCAGCTTCAGGACCCTCACAACCTACGAGCAGTACTTC. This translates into CASSFRTLTTYEQYF.

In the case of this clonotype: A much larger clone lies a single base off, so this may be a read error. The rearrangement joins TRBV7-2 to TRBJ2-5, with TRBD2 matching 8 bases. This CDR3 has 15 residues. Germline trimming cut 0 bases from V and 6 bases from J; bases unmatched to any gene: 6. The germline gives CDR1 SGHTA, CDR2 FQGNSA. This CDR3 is CASSLALAEEKTQYF. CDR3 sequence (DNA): TGTGCCAGCAGCTTAGCACTAGCGGAGGAGAAGACCCAGTACTTC.

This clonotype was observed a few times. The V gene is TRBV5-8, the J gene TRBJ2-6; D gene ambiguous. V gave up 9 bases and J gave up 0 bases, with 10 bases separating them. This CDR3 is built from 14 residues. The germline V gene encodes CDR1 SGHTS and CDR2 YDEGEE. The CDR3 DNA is TGTGCCACGGAGAGACCCTCTGGGGCCAACGTCCTGACTTTC. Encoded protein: CATERPSGANVLTF.

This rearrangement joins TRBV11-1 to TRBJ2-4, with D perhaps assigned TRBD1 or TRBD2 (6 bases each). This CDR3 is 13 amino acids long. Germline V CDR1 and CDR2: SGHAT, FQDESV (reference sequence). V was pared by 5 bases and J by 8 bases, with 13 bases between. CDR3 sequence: CASSRGARDIQYF. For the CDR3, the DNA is TGTGCCAGCAGCAGGGGGGCGCGGGACATTCAGTACTTC.

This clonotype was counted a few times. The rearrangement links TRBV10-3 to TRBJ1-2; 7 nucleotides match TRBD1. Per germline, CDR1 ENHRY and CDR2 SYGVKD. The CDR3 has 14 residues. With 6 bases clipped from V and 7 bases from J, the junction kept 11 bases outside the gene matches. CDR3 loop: CAIRQTTGLRGYTF. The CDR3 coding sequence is TGTGCCATCAGACAAACGACAGGGCTTCGTGGCTACACCTTC.

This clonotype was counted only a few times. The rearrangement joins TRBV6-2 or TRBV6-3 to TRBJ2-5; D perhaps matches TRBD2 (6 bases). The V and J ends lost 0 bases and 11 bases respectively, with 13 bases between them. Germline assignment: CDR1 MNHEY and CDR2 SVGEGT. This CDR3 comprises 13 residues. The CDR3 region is CASSYSGDWEQYF. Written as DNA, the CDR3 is TGTGCCAGCAGTTACTCTGGGGACTGGGAGCAGTACTTC.